Listed below are T cell receptor beta chains from one sample, sequenced in a study of blood T cell repertoires in COVID-19. Clones were read by immunoSEQ multiplex PCR, and TCRdb kept only the in-frame ones, dropping some. The sample holds roughly 140,000 clones, roughly 90% seen once. Sequencing used peripheral blood. These receptors all come from a woman aged 55-75 years with active or convalescent COVID-19. Each CDR3 is given with its conserved first and last residue. D genes are given only for firm matches. A clone size is listed for some rows: how often the clone was seen (once, few, many), or a class if it is expanded.

clone size	D gene	V gene	J gene	CDR3 DNA	CDR3 protein
NA	TRBD1	TRBV5-5	TRBJ1-1	TGTGCCAGCAGCTTGGAATTTTCCGGGACAGGGGCTTTCTTT	CASSLEFSGTGAFF
NA	TRBD1	TRBV19	TRBJ2-7	TGTGCCAGTAACTTGGGACAGGGATTTTACGAGCAGTACTTC	CASNLGQGFYEQYF
NA	NA	TRBV9	TRBJ1-1	TGTGCCAGCAGCGGAGCGGGGGGACTAACTGAAGCTTTCTTT	CASSGAGGLTEAFF
NA	TRBD1	TRBV3-1/TRBV3-2	TRBJ2-2	TGTGCCAGCAGCCAAGCCGCAGGGGGCATTATGAACACCGGGGAGCTGTTTTTT	CASSQAAGGIMNTGELFF
NA	NA	TRBV7-2	TRBJ1-4	TGTGCCAGCAGCTTTCGGCCGGGGAAATACGAAAAACTGTTTTTT	CASSFRPGKYEKLFF
once	TRBD1	TRBV18	TRBJ2-1	TGTGCCAGCTCAATTACCGGGACAGGGTTTAATGAGCAGTTCTTC	CASSITGTGFNEQFF
NA	NA	TRBV6-6	TRBJ2-2	TGTGCCACTACTAGCAGGCGCGACACCGGGGAGCTGTTTTTT	CATTSRRDTGELFF
NA	NA	TRBV30	TRBJ1-6	TGTGCCTGGAGTGATAGCGGCTCCTATAATTCACCCCTCCACTTT	CAWSDSGSYNSPLHF
NA	TRBD1	TRBV6-5	TRBJ1-2	TGTGCCAGCAGTTCCGGGACAGGGGCCCTAGGCTACACCTTC	CASSSGTGALGYTF
NA	TRBD2	TRBV19	TRBJ2-3	TGTGCCAGTAGTACCCCGGGACTAGGGTTAGATACGCAGTATTTT	CASSTPGLGLDTQYF
NA	NA	TRBV7-8	TRBJ2-1	TGTGCCAGCAGCTTAGCTAATCCGTCCTACAATGAGCAGTTCTTC	CASSLANPSYNEQFF
NA	NA	TRBV12-3/TRBV12-4	TRBJ1-1	TGTGCCAGCAGTCCCTCAGTTGGGAGAGCTTTCTTT	CASSPSVGRAFF
NA	NA	TRBV7-2	TRBJ2-1	TGTGCCAGCAGCTTAGAGGTTAGCGCCCCCATCAATGAGCAGTTCTTC	CASSLEVSAPINEQFF
few	TRBD1	TRBV7-2	TRBJ1-5	TGTGCCAGCAGCTTAGCACCCGGGACAGGGAAGAATCAGCCCCAGCATTTT	CASSLAPGTGKNQPQHF
NA	TRBD2	TRBV2	TRBJ2-3	TGTGCCAGCAGGAGACTAGCGGGGGGGTCAGATACGCAGTATTTT	CASRRLAGGSDTQYF
NA	NA	TRBV19	TRBJ1-2	TGTGCCAGTAGTATTAGCTGGAGGAATGGCTACACCTTC	CASSISWRNGYTF
NA	NA	TRBV9	TRBJ1-3	TGTGCCAGCAGCTTATATTCAGGGGCCACTGGAAACACCATATATTTT	CASSLYSGATGNTIYF
NA	NA	TRBV10-3	TRBJ2-3	TGTGCCATCACGGGGTCTTTAGGGTACACAGATACGCAGTATTTT	CAITGSLGYTDTQYF
NA	TRBD1	TRBV18	TRBJ2-5	TGTGCCAGCTCACCAGGGACAGAGCAAGAGACCCAGTACTTC	CASSPGTEQETQYF
medium-sized	TRBD2	TRBV3-1/TRBV3-2	TRBJ2-2	TGTGCCAGCAGCCTTAGCGGGGCCGGGGAGCTGTTTTTT	CASSLSGAGELFF
NA	NA	TRBV24-1	TRBJ1-1	TGTGCCACCAGTGATTTGGGGCAGCCGTATGAAGCTTTCTTT	CATSDLGQPYEAFF
NA	TRBD1	TRBV7-6	TRBJ2-7	TGTGCCAGCAGCCCCAGTCCAACGGGGACAGGACTTCCCTACGAGCAGTACTTC	CASSPSPTGTGLPYEQYF
NA	NA	TRBV10-3	TRBJ1-2	TGTGCCATCAGTGCCGGGAGCTATGGCTACACCTTC	CAISAGSYGYTF
NA	TRBD1	TRBV7-8	TRBJ1-6	TGTGCCAGCAGACCGGACAGGGATGGGACCTATAATTCACCCCTCCACTTT	CASRPDRDGTYNSPLHF
few	NA	TRBV25-1	TRBJ1-6	TGTGCCAGCAGTGAGGCCAGGGGAGAGTCACCCCTCCACTTT	CASSEARGESPLHF
NA	TRBD2	TRBV29-1	TRBJ2-7	TGCAGCGTTGGGTCTAGCGGCTACGAGCAGTACTTC	CSVGSSGYEQYF
NA	NA	TRBV29-1	TRBJ1-2	TGCAGCGTTGAACAGAACTATGGCTACACCTTC	CSVEQNYGYTF
NA	NA	TRBV19	TRBJ2-1	TGTGCCAGTAGTATAAGACACGGTTTCAATGAGCAGTTCTTC	CASSIRHGFNEQFF
NA	TRBD2	TRBV9	TRBJ2-1	TGTGCCAGCAGCCTAAGCCAAGCGGGGTGGAATGAGCAGTTCTTC	CASSLSQAGWNEQFF
NA	NA	TRBV3-1/TRBV3-2	TRBJ1-3	TGTGCCAGCAGCCTAACAGGGTCCTCTGGAAACACCATATATTTT	CASSLTGSSGNTIYF
NA	NA	TRBV5-4	TRBJ1-6	TGTGCCAGCAGCTTATCACCAGGAAATAATTCACCCCTCCACTTT	CASSLSPGNNSPLHF
once	TRBD1	TRBV6-2/TRBV6-3	TRBJ2-3	TGTGCCAGCAGCACCGGGACAGGGGGCACAGATACGCAGTATTTT	CASSTGTGGTDTQYF
NA	NA	TRBV6-5	TRBJ1-1	TGTGCCAGCTTCCTTCGGGGGGCCAGCACTGAAGCTTTCTTT	CASFLRGASTEAFF
few	TRBD2	TRBV19	TRBJ2-1	TGTGCCAGCCAAAATTCCGGGACTAGTAACAAGCAGTTCTTC	CASQNSGTSNKQFF
NA	TRBD1	TRBV10-3	TRBJ1-4	TGTGCCACCCGGCGACAGGGGGCTGTCTATGAAAAACTGTTTTTT	CATRRQGAVYEKLFF
NA	TRBD1	TRBV5-1	TRBJ1-4	TGCGCCAGCAGCCCGGGGACAGGAAATGAAAAACTGTTTTTT	CASSPGTGNEKLFF
NA	NA	TRBV6-2/TRBV6-3	TRBJ1-5	TGTGCCAGCAGTTACCCCACAGCCAACCTCAATCAGCCCCAGCATTTT	CASSYPTANLNQPQHF
NA	NA	TRBV12-3/TRBV12-4	TRBJ1-3	TGTGCCAGCAGTACGACAGGAGGAAACACCATATATTTT	CASSTTGGNTIYF
NA	NA	TRBV10-2	TRBJ2-5	TGCGCCAGCAGTGAGGGCCTCCAAGAGACCCAGTACTTC	CASSEGLQETQYF
NA	NA	TRBV15	TRBJ1-1	TGTGCCACCAGCAGATCTATAGAAAACACTGAAGCTTTCTTT	CATSRSIENTEAFF
NA	NA	TRBV10-2	TRBJ1-5	TGCGCCAGCAGTGGACCTGCGGGGGCTGGCAATCAGCCCCAGCATTTT	CASSGPAGAGNQPQHF
NA	TRBD1	TRBV19	TRBJ2-7	TGTGCCAGTAGGGGTAGGGGGCTTCCGAATCGAACCTACGAGCAGTACTTC	CASRGRGLPNRTYEQYF
NA	NA	TRBV11-2	TRBJ2-2	TGTGCCAGCAGCTTAGATTTGACTAGCACCGGGGAGCTGTTTTTT	CASSLDLTSTGELFF
NA	TRBD2	TRBV5-4	TRBJ2-1	TGTGCCAGCAGCCAGCGGGGGCCGGTCACCTACAATGAGCAGTTCTTC	CASSQRGPVTYNEQFF
NA	NA	TRBV27	TRBJ1-1	TGTGCCAGCAGTAAAAACGGGGTGAACACTGAAGCTTTCTTT	CASSKNGVNTEAFF
NA	NA	TRBV6-2/TRBV6-3	TRBJ1-2	TGTGCCAGCAGTCCATTTGGGGCAGAGACCTATGGCTACACCTTC	CASSPFGAETYGYTF
NA	TRBD1	TRBV9	TRBJ1-4	TGTGCCAGCAGCGCCTACAGGGGGGATGAAAAACTGTTTTTT	CASSAYRGDEKLFF
NA	NA	TRBV7-2	TRBJ2-5	TGTGCCAGCAGCTTAGTCTTTGCGGATGGGGAGACCCAGTACTTC	CASSLVFADGETQYF
NA	NA	TRBV15	TRBJ1-6	TGTGCCACCAGGATTGGGCAGGGCGGCTCACCCCTCCACTTT	CATRIGQGGSPLHF
NA	NA	TRBV27	TRBJ1-2	TGTGCCAGCAGTTTAGTCCGGGGAACCTATGGCTACACCTTC	CASSLVRGTYGYTF
NA	NA	TRBV6-5	TRBJ1-5	TGTGCCAGCCGTATGCGCGATGGTCAGCCCCAGCATTTT	CASRMRDGQPQHF
NA	TRBD1	TRBV7-8	TRBJ2-3	TGTGCCAGCAGCCCCGGACAGGGGGTAGTAGATACGCAGTATTTT	CASSPGQGVVDTQYF
NA	TRBD1	TRBV25-1	TRBJ1-4	TGTGCCAGCAGAGATGAGGGGGCAGGTGAAAAACTGTTTTTT	CASRDEGAGEKLFF
once	NA	TRBV7-2	TRBJ2-7	TGTGCCAGCAGCTTGGGACTCCAATCCTACGAGCAGTACTTC	CASSLGLQSYEQYF
once	NA	TRBV7-6	TRBJ2-6	TGTGCCAGCAGCCCGGCAGGGTACGGGGCCAACGTCCTGACTTTC	CASSPAGYGANVLTF